The rows below give T cell receptor beta chains drawn from one sample of a study of shared clonotypes between healthy human individuals. The data were produced by immunoSEQ multiplex PCR, yet TCRdb's version contains in-frame clones alone and is incomplete. The sample consists of around 700,000 clones, 90% to 95% of them appearing once. Sample: naive CD8+ T cells sorted from blood. Receptors were obtained from a man aged 25 to 40 in good health. Each CDR3 is given without its conserved first and last residue.

V gene	J gene	CDR3 protein
TRBV27	TRBJ1-1	ASRLGINTEAF
TRBV6-5	TRBJ2-2	ASSPVGTGELF
TRBV29-1	TRBJ2-1	SLGGNEQF
TRBV4-1	TRBJ1-5	ASSQVGQGLRPQH
TRBV9	TRBJ2-3	ASSVYGYPTDTQY
TRBV11-2	TRBJ1-1	ASTTWTVTEAF
TRBV5-4	TRBJ2-7	ASSFFSGSSSEQY
TRBV4-1	TRBJ2-1	ASSQGPLGAEQF
TRBV7-9	TRBJ2-7	ASSSGRAPYEQY
TRBV15	TRBJ2-6	ATSPRQEESSGANVLT
TRBV2	TRBJ2-7	ASRQGYEQY
TRBV6-6	TRBJ2-7	ASRDGTLEQY
TRBV5-6	TRBJ2-3	ASSSSGTTDTQY
TRBV10-2	TRBJ2-7	ASSEIGQGAIGQY
TRBV18	TRBJ2-1	ASSPRGPSSYNEQF
TRBV10-2	TRBJ2-5	ASSDGETQY
TRBV9	TRBJ2-1	ASSLTGGTSGTKYGQF
TRBV5-6	TRBJ2-5	ASTLAAGGNQETQY
TRBV6-5	TRBJ1-1	ASSYSSGANTEAF
TRBV4-3	TRBJ2-1	ASRRIGSPPHEQF
TRBV7-9	TRBJ2-4	ASSQGLGGDIQY
TRBV5-4	TRBJ1-1	ASSLKGQAEAF
TRBV7-9	TRBJ2-7	ASSSGLAAYEQY
TRBV9	TRBJ2-5	ASSGEGLAGTETQY
TRBV14	TRBJ2-1	ASSQENRGPAYNEQF
TRBV10-3	TRBJ2-7	AITSDRESYEQY
TRBV27	TRBJ2-7	ASSLGTSAAQY
TRBV7-9	TRBJ2-4	ASSSARTGGNIQY
TRBV11-2	TRBJ2-3	ASSLGEWDSTDTQY
TRBV7-9	TRBJ1-2	ASRRGTGGHYGYT
TRBV7-9	TRBJ2-5	ASSLLAGGGAQETQY
TRBV28	TRBJ1-3	ASRKRHRDSVPGNTIY
TRBV6-5	TRBJ2-2	ASSDAGTGELF
TRBV7-9	TRBJ2-5	ASSYRVGDQETQY
TRBV7-8	TRBJ1-1	ASSFGGIAEAF
TRBV27	TRBJ2-7	ASSGRLGRYEQY
TRBV7-9	TRBJ2-7	ASSLVIYEQY
TRBV7-9	TRBJ2-1	ASSLGSDEQF
TRBV6-5	TRBJ2-2	ASRPSTTGELF
TRBV19	TRBJ2-3	ASSIVPGRTDTQY
TRBV7-3	TRBJ2-3	ASSTGLAASTDTQY
TRBV9	TRBJ2-3	ASSAPGLAGEKPDTQY
TRBV28	TRBJ1-2	ASSPAFTVYGYT
TRBV19	TRBJ2-7	ASSIDHHSSGRIYEQY
TRBV6-5	TRBJ2-2	ASSYEFAGELF
TRBV29-1	TRBJ2-1	SGGGSGTYNEQF
TRBV27	TRBJ2-7	ASSSPDRGQYEQY
TRBV18	TRBJ1-5	ASSPLPLGEGRNQPQH
TRBV11-2	NA	ASSFRTSRRGYEQY
TRBV2	TRBJ2-1	ASSEGGWAGMNNEQF
TRBV28	TRBJ2-5	ASSLGGQETQY
TRBV28	TRBJ2-1	ASSPYISGISSYNEQF
TRBV6-6	TRBJ2-7	ASSDYEQY
TRBV5-6	TRBJ1-5	ASSTTDSNQPQH
TRBV7-9	TRBJ2-7	ASSVDRREQY
TRBV14	TRBJ2-4	ASSQHRPTGSGKNIQY
TRBV7-9	TRBJ1-2	ASLGTLAYGYT
TRBV6-5	TRBJ1-2	ASSSDRLDYGYT
TRBV27	TRBJ2-7	ASAPGQSYEQY
TRBV5-6	TRBJ2-3	ASSWTTGKADTQY